The clone carrying this T cell receptor beta chain was seen a few times. Its antigen is unknown. The CDR3 extends over 15 amino acids. V was clipped by 6 bases and J by 4 bases, with 16 bases between them. Germline V gene lookup returns CDR1 DFQATT and CDR2 SNEGSKA (reference sequence). The data originate from a study of CD8 T cells in ankylosing spondylitis. The study's findings and limits: Blood from ankylosing spondylitis patients appeared to carry a characteristic eight-variant TCR beta motif. As for the disease-linked clones, they showed a CD8+ phenotype and occurred at relatively low frequencies in peripheral blood. Both synovial fluid and blood in reactive arthritis had previously been reported to carry some motif variants.

TCRdb passed the 5' RACE reads through MiXCR, listing each CDR3 protein once. The profile shows about 250,000 distinct CDR3 sequences, roughly a third of them singletons. Specimen: blood, either unsorted or a sorted T cell fraction (not recorded which). The V and J genes are TRBV20-1 and TRBJ1-6, with a possible D match to TRBD1 (6 bases). The source of this sequence is a male donor with ankylosing spondylitis or in good health (not recorded which). CDR3: CSATHEGDYNSPLHF. The CDR3 nucleotides are TGCAGTGCAACCCACGAGGGGGATTATAATTCACCCCTCCACTTT.